Described below is a single TCR beta chain sequence and its context. RNA extraction and reverse transcription yielded cDNA as sequencing template. TCRdb's table, derived via immunoSEQ multiplex PCR, lists solely in-frame clones and lacks some. The sample holds about 170,000 clones, 65% to 75% seen once. The data stem from a study of CD8+ T cells in alopecia areata. The sequenced sample was CD8+ T cells sorted from blood, obtained at week 0. The TCR comes from a human donor with alopecia areata.

This chain's CDR3 is CASFTGADTGELFF. CDR3 sequence (DNA): TGTGCCAGCTTTACAGGCGCGGACACCGGGGAGCTGTTTTTT. The V gene is TRBV13, the J gene TRBJ2-2; D is possibly TRBD1 (5 bases). Trimming pared 8 bases from V and 3 bases from J, leaving 13 bases between. This CDR3 has 14 residues. Germline V gene lookup returns CDR1 PRHDT and CDR2 FYEKMQ (reference sequence).